This TCR beta chain was sequenced during a study of T cell responses to AZD1222 COVID-19 vaccine. About this clone itself: No antigen is known for it.

The CDR3 is 17 amino acids. Germline V CDR1 and CDR2: SGDLS, YYNGEE. With 0 bases removed from V and 2 bases from J, the gap between germline ends came to 17 bases. Findings of the study overall: Clonal diversity may have been underestimated in mostly white British donors. Baseline testing showed seropositivity in only a handful of AZD1222 recipients. There were repertoire samples only from the period after the peak T cell response. Researchers report vaccine-associated CD4 TCRs spanning spike, with dominance at 160-218 and 743-854.

The assay was immunoSEQ multiplex PCR, and TCRdb's table has in-frame clones only and misses some. Of over 150,000 clones listed, around 89% were seen once; the top ten hold 4.3%. This receptor was identified in an adult who received the AZD1222 COVID-19 vaccine. This rearrangement joins TRBV9 to TRBJ1-2; possibly TRBD1 for D (6 bases). Sequences were derived from peripheral blood, sampled 28 days after the second AZD1222 dose. This CDR3 is CASSVGSLGGWNYGYTF. CDR3 nucleotides: TGTGCCAGCAGCGTAGGAAGTCTTGGGGGCTGGAACTATGGCTACACCTTC.